The 8 T cell receptor gamma chains given below trace back to one sample, sequenced in a study of Vδ1+ human thymocytes. RNA was extracted from the cells and then reverse transcribed. Pooled V-gene forward primers with one constant-region reverse primer generated the CDR3 amplicons by multiplex PCR. TCRdb reapplied CATT to the multiplex PCR reads. The table shows 36,000 or so gamma-chain clones, with just over 20% occurring only once. Findings and caveats of the study: Thymic TRG and TRD repertoires appeared highly polyclonal, with Gaussian CDR3 length distributions.

These TCRs are of unknown antigen specificity. Sequencing used Vdelta1+ gamma-delta thymocytes from the thymus. As to subset: FACS-sorted CD3+ TCRalphabeta- TCRVdelta1+ TCRVdelta2- thymocytes. Every receptor here comes from a girl under two years old who had congenital heart surgery.

This clone was picked up a small number of times. Other DNA sequences of this sample code for an identical CDR3. The V gene is TRGV4, the J gene TRGJ1 or TRGJ2. The CDR3 is 13 residues long. V lost 1 base, J lost 3 bases, and 3 bases stayed unmatched. Looked up from germline, CDR1 is EGSTGY and CDR2 is YDSYTSSV. CDR3 bases: TGTGCCACCTGGGATGGATTTTATTATAAGAAACTCTTT. Amino acids: CATWDGFYYKKLF.

The rearrangement links TRGV5 to TRGJ1 or TRGJ2. The germline CDR1 and CDR2 sequences are VINAFY and YDVSNSKD. V shed 4 bases and J 11 bases; nucleotides not matched to a gene: 8. This CDR3 contains 11 residues. CDR3 in DNA: TGTGCCACCTGGGAAGGTCCGGAGAAACTCTTT. Translating gives CATWEGPEKLF.

There are a few counts of this clone. This chain links TRGV9 with TRGJ1 or TRGJ2. The CDR3 runs 11 residues. Trimming cost V 6 bases and J 12 bases; bases outside gene matches: 11. Germline loops: CDR1 GITISATS, CDR2 ISYDGTV (reference sequence). CDR3 region: CALWPPGAKLF. CDR3 nucleotide sequence: TGTGCCTTGTGGCCCCCGGGGGCGAAACTCTTT.

The chain links TRGV5 to TRGJ1 or TRGJ2. The CDR3 has 10 residues. Losses at the gene ends were 0 bases for V and 15 bases for J; bases not matched to a gene: 5. The germline CDR1 and CDR2 sequences are VINAFY and YDVSNSKD. This chain's CDR3 is CATWDRRGLF. For the CDR3, the DNA is TGTGCCACCTGGGACAGGCGGGGACTCTTT.

This clone was counted between two and nine times. V is TRGV8 and J is TRGJ1 or TRGJ2. The CDR3 is made up of 12 amino acids. CDR1 and CDR2 (germline): VENAVY, YDSYNSRV. J gave up 5 bases and V 5 bases, and 6 bases lay outside the gene matches. The CDR3 coding sequence is TGTGCCACCTGGGTTCCGGATTATAAGAAACTCTTT. Its protein product is CATWVPDYKKLF.

The chain is built from TRGV2 and TRGJ1 or TRGJ2. Trimming at V came to 0 bases and at J to 12 bases, leaving 8 bases not matched to a gene. The CDR3 runs 12 residues. Germline values: CDR1 EGSNGY, CDR2 YDSYNSKV. This chain's CDR3 is CATWDGLKRKLF. In nucleotides, the CDR3 is TGTGCCACCTGGGACGGGCTTAAGAGGAAACTCTTT.

This clone has only a few counts. V usage is TRGV2 and J usage is TRGJ1 or TRGJ2. V shed 0 bases and J 2 bases; nucleotides not matched to a gene: 7. This CDR3 comprises 15 residues. The V gene's germline CDR1 is EGSNGY and CDR2 YDSYNSKV. CDR3 loop: CATWDGRTDYYKKLF. Written as DNA, the CDR3 is TGTGCCACCTGGGACGGGCGGACGGATTATTATAAGAAACTCTTT.

This clone was found a few times. The genes are TRGV9 and TRGJ1 or TRGJ2. Germline CDR1 reads GITISATS; CDR2 reads ISYDGTV (reference sequence). After removal of 2 bases from V and 6 bases from J, the junction contained 10 bases not matched to a gene. This CDR3 has 14 residues. CDR3 DNA sequence: TGTGCCTTGTGGGAGGCAAATAGGGGTTATAAGAAACTCTTT. This codes for CALWEANRGYKKLF.